Sequencing of this TCR beta chain was carried out in a study of identical twins. Findings and caveats of the study: Conclusions rested on cross-sectional statistics rather than following the same donors.

In this sample, this clonotype turned up many times. Its antigen is as yet unknown. TCRdb processed the 5' RACE reads anew with MiXCR; each CDR3 protein has one entry. Counted here are a few hundred thousand distinct CDR3 sequences, roughly an eighth occurring once; the ten biggest clones make up 3.5% to 5%. With 6 bases removed from V and 4 bases from J, the gap between germline ends came to 20 bases. The CDR3 length is 15 residues. Germline-derived CDR1 and CDR2 are DFQATT and SNEGSKA (reference sequence). This sample was also put to use in a study of yellow fever vaccine responses in identical twins.

The chain is built from TRBV20-1 and TRBJ2-3; D not certain. Specimen: memory (CD45RO+) T cells sorted from blood. This TCR was recovered from a woman under 30 in good health. The CDR3 DNA sequence: TGCAGTGCACCCATTGGATCCGACAAGGCAGATACGCAGTATTTT. This codes for CSAPIGSDKADTQYF.